The rows below give T cell receptor beta chains drawn from one sample of a study of Ad26.COV2.S vaccination and SARS-CoV-2 variants. Assay: immunoSEQ multiplex PCR; the TCRdb copy retains only in-frame clones and omits some. The sample lists about 420,000 clones, approximately 88% seen once, with about 3.5% in the top ten. The sample consisted of peripheral blood, taken in a trial of Ad26.COV2.S vaccine versus placebo. The receptors come from a person between 18 and 65 years old who received the Ad26.COV2.S COVID-19 vaccine or a placebo. Each CDR3 is given with its conserved first and last residue. D genes are given only for firm matches. The listing skips clone size in some rows; elsewhere it reads once, few, many or a size class.

clone_size,d_call,j_call,v_call,cdr3_aa,cdr3_nt
-,-,TRBJ2-5,TRBV4-1,CASSQGLANDLEETQYF,TGCGCCAGCAGCCAAGGGCTAGCGAACGACTTGGAAGAGACCCAGTACTTC
-,TRBD1,TRBJ1-2,TRBV28,CASSLRGTGGASGYTF,TGTGCCAGCAGTTTGAGGGGGACAGGGGGCGCGAGTGGCTACACCTTC
-,TRBD2,TRBJ2-1,TRBV29-1,CSVPGRGLAGAYNEQFF,TGCAGCGTCCCCGGGAGGGGTTTAGCGGGGGCCTACAATGAGCAGTTCTTC
-,-,TRBJ1-2,TRBV19,CASSIERAREGDGYTF,TGTGCCAGTAGTATAGAGCGGGCCAGGGAGGGAGATGGCTACACCTTC
-,-,TRBJ1-1,TRBV7-2,CASSIGPDTEAFF,TGTGCCAGCAGCATAGGACCGGACACTGAAGCTTTCTTT
-,TRBD1,TRBJ2-6,TRBV29-1,CSVGTGVGANVLTF,TGCAGCGTTGGGACAGGGGTAGGGGCCAACGTCCTGACTTTC
-,TRBD1,TRBJ2-1,TRBV7-6,CASSRGQGVYNEQFF,TGTGCCAGCAGCCGCGGACAGGGGGTCTACAATGAGCAGTTCTTC
once,TRBD2,TRBJ2-7,TRBV27,CASSERGYEQYF,TGTGCCAGCAGTGAGCGGGGCTACGAGCAGTACTTC
-,TRBD1,TRBJ2-3,TRBV28,CASSSSETGQSTDTQYF,TGTGCCAGCAGTTCCAGTGAGACGGGACAGTCCACAGATACGCAGTATTTT
-,TRBD2,TRBJ2-3,TRBV7-2,CASRIKMIGGIGDTQYF,TGTGCCAGCAGGATAAAAATGATCGGGGGGATTGGAGATACGCAGTATTTT
-,TRBD1,TRBJ2-7,TRBV9,CASSPTGTGNHEQYF,TGTGCCAGCAGCCCTACCGGGACAGGGAACCACGAGCAGTACTTC
-,-,TRBJ2-1,TRBV5-6,CASSPGRGVLPYNEQFF,TGTGCCAGCAGCCCCGGTCGCGGGGTATTACCCTACAATGAGCAGTTCTTC
few,TRBD2,TRBJ2-1,TRBV9,CASSRSGGSYNEQFF,TGTGCCAGCAGCCGATCGGGGGGGTCCTACAATGAGCAGTTCTTC
-,-,TRBJ1-2,TRBV13,CASSLGQVDYGYTF,TGTGCCAGCAGCTTAGGACAGGTGGACTATGGCTACACCTTC
-,-,TRBJ2-3,TRBV5-1,CASSLEGVPTDTQYF,TGCGCCAGCAGCTTGGAGGGCGTCCCGACAGATACGCAGTATTTT
once,-,TRBJ2-5,TRBV6-5,CASGGQRQETQYF,TGTGCCAGCGGAGGACAGAGACAAGAGACCCAGTACTTC
few,-,TRBJ1-6,TRBV11-2,CASSLNRVSYNSPLHF,TGTGCCAGCAGCCTCAACAGGGTCTCCTATAATTCACCCCTCCACTTT
-,-,TRBJ2-5,TRBV9,CASSDLWQETQYF,TGTGCCAGCAGCGACTTGTGGCAAGAGACCCAGTACTTC
-,TRBD2,TRBJ2-1,TRBV7-8,CASSSWTSGAYEQFF,TGTGCCAGCAGCTCCTGGACTAGCGGGGCCTATGAGCAGTTCTTC
-,-,TRBJ2-3,TRBV28,CASSATNRGTDTQYF,TGTGCCAGCAGCGCTACGAACAGGGGCACAGATACGCAGTATTTT
-,-,TRBJ2-7,TRBV5-1,CASSLRAGPYEQYF,TGCGCCAGCAGCTTGAGAGCGGGCCCCTACGAGCAGTACTTC
-,-,TRBJ2-5,TRBV5-6,CASLLAGRQETQYF,TGTGCCAGCCTCCTGGCGGGACGGCAAGAGACCCAGTACTTC
-,TRBD1,TRBJ2-4,TRBV7-2,CASSKDRTGAGDIQYF,TGTGCCAGCAGCAAAGATCGGACAGGGGCGGGGGACATTCAGTACTTC
-,-,TRBJ1-4,TRBV7-9,CASSLLNEKLFF,TGTGCCAGCAGCTTATTAAATGAAAAACTGTTTTTT
-,-,TRBJ2-7,TRBV5-1,CASSLRTDSYEQYF,TGCGCCAGCAGCCTAAGGACAGACTCCTACGAGCAGTACTTC
-,TRBD1,TRBJ2-7,TRBV5-1,CASSAGQGPNYEQYF,TGCGCCAGCAGCGCGGGACAGGGACCAAACTACGAGCAGTACTTC
-,-,TRBJ1-2,TRBV29-1,CSAAGGQNEVGYTF,TGCAGCGCTGCTGGGGGCCAAAACGAGGTTGGCTACACCTTC
-,-,TRBJ2-3,TRBV3-1/TRBV3-2,CASRAGSDTQYF,TGTGCCAGCAGGGCGGGATCGGATACGCAGTATTTT
-,TRBD1,TRBJ1-2,TRBV6-6,CASRSGQGNHF,TGTGCCAGCAGGTCGGGACAGGGGAATCACTTC
-,-,TRBJ2-7,TRBV12-5,CASGLAARPGDGLYEQYF,TGTGCTAGTGGTTTGGCAGCACGGCCCGGGGACGGCCTCTACGAGCAGTACTTC
-,-,TRBJ2-6,TRBV5-1,CASSLGHPLSGANVLTF,TGCGCCAGCAGCTTGGGACACCCGTTGTCTGGGGCCAACGTCCTGACTTTC
-,TRBD2,TRBJ2-4,TRBV28,CASSSIAGLAKNIQYF,TGTGCCAGCAGTTCGATAGCGGGGCTAGCCAAAAACATTCAGTACTTC
-,-,TRBJ2-3,TRBV27,CASSLSTDTQYF,TGTGCCAGCAGTCTCAGCACAGATACGCAGTATTTT
few,-,TRBJ2-7,TRBV3-1/TRBV3-2,CASSRGQRASYEQYF,TGTGCCAGCAGCAGGGGACAGCGGGCCTCCTACGAGCAGTACTTC
-,-,TRBJ1-3,TRBV19,CASTHGGIDTIYF,TGTGCCAGTACCCACGGCGGGATCGACACCATATATTTT
-,TRBD1,TRBJ1-1,TRBV27,CASAGTVNTEAFF,TGTGCCAGCGCGGGGACAGTCAACACTGAAGCTTTCTTT
-,TRBD2,TRBJ2-3,TRBV28,CASSPSGDTDTQYF,TGTGCCAGCAGTCCCAGCGGGGACACAGATACGCAGTATTTT
-,TRBD1,TRBJ2-7,TRBV5-5,CASSLGQGYSYEQYF,TGTGCCAGCAGCCTAGGACAGGGCTATTCCTACGAGCAGTACTTC
-,-,TRBJ2-3,TRBV7-9,CASTESTDTQYF,TGTGCCAGCACCGAGAGCACAGATACGCAGTATTTT
-,TRBD1,TRBJ2-7,TRBV6-5,CASSRTTGRYEQYF,TGTGCCAGCAGTAGAACGACAGGGCGCTACGAGCAGTACTTC
-,TRBD2,TRBJ2-1,TRBV9,CASSTGTSGDNEQFF,TGTGCCAGCAGCACAGGGACTAGCGGGGACAATGAGCAGTTCTTC
-,-,TRBJ2-7,TRBV27,CASSHGTQRDEQYF,TGTGCCAGTTCCCACGGAACCCAACGGGACGAGCAGTACTTC
-,-,TRBJ1-5,TRBV5-8,CASSFRNQPQHF,TGTGCCAGCAGCTTCCGCAATCAGCCCCAGCATTTT
-,-,TRBJ2-2,TRBV7-6,CASSLAVGQTTNTGELFF,TGTGCCAGCAGCTTAGCTGTAGGACAGACCACGAACACCGGGGAGCTGTTTTTT
-,-,TRBJ2-3,TRBV3-1/TRBV3-2,CASSQVVGRTDTQYF,TGTGCCAGCAGCCAAGTGGTGGGGAGGACAGATACGCAGTATTTT
-,-,TRBJ2-7,TRBV7-2,CASSLMGGPYEQYF,TGTGCCAGCAGCTTGATGGGCGGCCCCTACGAGCAGTACTTC